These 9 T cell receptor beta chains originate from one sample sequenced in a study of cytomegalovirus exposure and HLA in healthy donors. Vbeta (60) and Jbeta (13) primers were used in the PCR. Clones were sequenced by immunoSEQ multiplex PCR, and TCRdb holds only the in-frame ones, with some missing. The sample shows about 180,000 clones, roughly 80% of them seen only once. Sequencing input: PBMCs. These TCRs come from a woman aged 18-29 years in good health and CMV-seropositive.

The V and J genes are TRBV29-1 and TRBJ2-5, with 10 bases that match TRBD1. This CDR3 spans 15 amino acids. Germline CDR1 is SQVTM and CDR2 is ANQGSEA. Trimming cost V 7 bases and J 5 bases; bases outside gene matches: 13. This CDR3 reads CSGAYTGQGKETQYF. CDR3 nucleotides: TGCAGCGGCGCATATACGGGACAGGGGAAGGAGACCCAGTACTTC.

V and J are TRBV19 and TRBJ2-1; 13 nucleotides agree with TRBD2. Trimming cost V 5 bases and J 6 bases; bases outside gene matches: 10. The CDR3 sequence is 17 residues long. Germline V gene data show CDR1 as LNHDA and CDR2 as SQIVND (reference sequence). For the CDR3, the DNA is TGTGCCAGTAGTCTCACTAGCGGGGGGGCCTTCAGCAATGAGCAGTTCTTC. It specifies CASSLTSGGAFSNEQFF. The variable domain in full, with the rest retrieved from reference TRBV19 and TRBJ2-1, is DGGITQSPKYLFRKEGQNVTLSCEQNLNHDAMYWYRQDPGQGLRLIYYSQIVNDFQKGDIAEGYSVSREKKESFPLTVTSAQKNPTAFYLCASSLTSGGAFSNEQFFGPGTRLTVL.

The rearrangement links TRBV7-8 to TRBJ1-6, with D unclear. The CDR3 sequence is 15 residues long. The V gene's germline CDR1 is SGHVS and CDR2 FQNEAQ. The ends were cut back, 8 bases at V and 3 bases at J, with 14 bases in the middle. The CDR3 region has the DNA TGTGCCAGCTTCGTCCTTCAGTTCTATAATTCACCCCTCCACTTT. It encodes CASFVLQFYNSPLHF.

The CDR3 is CASSLLGEAVTEAFF. DNA for the CDR3: TGTGCCAGCAGCCTCCTTGGGGAGGCGGTCACTGAAGCTTTCTTT. The V gene is TRBV7-8, the J gene TRBJ1-1; D is undetermined. This CDR3 spans 15 amino acids. Germline CDR1 SGHVS, CDR2 FQNEAQ. Trimming removed 5 bases from V and 4 bases from J, with 17 bases in between.

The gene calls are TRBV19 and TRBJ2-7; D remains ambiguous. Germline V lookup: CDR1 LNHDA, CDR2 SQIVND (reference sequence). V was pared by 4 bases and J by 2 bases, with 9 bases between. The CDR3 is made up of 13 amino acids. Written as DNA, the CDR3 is TGTGCCAGTAGTAGCGACATTACCTACGAGCAGTACTTC. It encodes CASSSDITYEQYF. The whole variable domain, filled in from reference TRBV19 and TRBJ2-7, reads DGGITQSPKYLFRKEGQNVTLSCEQNLNHDAMYWYRQDPGQGLRLIYYSQIVNDFQKGDIAEGYSVSREKKESFPLTVTSAQKNPTAFYLCASSSDITYEQYFGPGTRLTVT.

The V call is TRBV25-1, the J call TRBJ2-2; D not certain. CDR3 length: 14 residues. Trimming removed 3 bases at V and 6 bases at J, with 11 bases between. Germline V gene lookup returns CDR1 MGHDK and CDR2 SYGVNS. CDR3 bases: TGTGCCAGCAGTGATTTGACACTGCCCGGGGAGCTGTTTTTT. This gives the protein CASSDLTLPGELFF.

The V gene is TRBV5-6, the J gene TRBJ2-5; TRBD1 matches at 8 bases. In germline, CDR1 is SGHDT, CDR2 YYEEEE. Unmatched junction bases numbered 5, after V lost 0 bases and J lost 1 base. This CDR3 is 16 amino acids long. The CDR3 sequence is CASSLEQGQVQETQYF. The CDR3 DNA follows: TGTGCCAGCAGCTTGGAACAGGGACAGGTCCAAGAGACCCAGTACTTC.

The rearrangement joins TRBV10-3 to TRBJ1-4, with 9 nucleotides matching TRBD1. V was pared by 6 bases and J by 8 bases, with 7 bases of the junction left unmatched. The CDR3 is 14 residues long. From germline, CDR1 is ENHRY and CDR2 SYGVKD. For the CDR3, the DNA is TGTGCCATCAGGGAGGAGGACAGGGGCGAAAAACTGTTTTTT. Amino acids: CAIREEDRGEKLFF.

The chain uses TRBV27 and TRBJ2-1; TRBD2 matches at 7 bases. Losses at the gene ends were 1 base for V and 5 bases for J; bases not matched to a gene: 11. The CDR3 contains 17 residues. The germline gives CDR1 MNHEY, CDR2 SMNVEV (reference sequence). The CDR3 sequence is CASSLYLRLADDNEQFF. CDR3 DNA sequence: TGTGCCAGCAGTTTATACCTACGGCTAGCGGATGACAATGAGCAGTTCTTC.